The source of this TCR beta chain is a study of T cell changes during pregnancy in multiple sclerosis. Only in-frame clones appear in the TCRdb table, and some are missing; sequencing was by immunoSEQ multiplex PCR. The data hold roughly 100,000 clones, with around 90% observed a single time. Trimming removed 3 bases from V and 2 bases from J, with 13 bases in between. Germline V gene sequence: CDR1 SQVTM, CDR2 ANQGSEA. The length of the CDR3 is 14 residues. The chain uses TRBV29-1 and TRBJ1-2; TRBD1 might be the D (5 bases). The specimen comprised peripheral blood, sampled after pregnancy. This TCR derives from a female donor with multiple sclerosis, enrolled in a pregnancy study. The CDR3, as DNA: TGCAGCGTTGACGACACAGGAATAAACTATGGCTACACCTTC. Translated, it gives CSVDDTGINYGYTF.